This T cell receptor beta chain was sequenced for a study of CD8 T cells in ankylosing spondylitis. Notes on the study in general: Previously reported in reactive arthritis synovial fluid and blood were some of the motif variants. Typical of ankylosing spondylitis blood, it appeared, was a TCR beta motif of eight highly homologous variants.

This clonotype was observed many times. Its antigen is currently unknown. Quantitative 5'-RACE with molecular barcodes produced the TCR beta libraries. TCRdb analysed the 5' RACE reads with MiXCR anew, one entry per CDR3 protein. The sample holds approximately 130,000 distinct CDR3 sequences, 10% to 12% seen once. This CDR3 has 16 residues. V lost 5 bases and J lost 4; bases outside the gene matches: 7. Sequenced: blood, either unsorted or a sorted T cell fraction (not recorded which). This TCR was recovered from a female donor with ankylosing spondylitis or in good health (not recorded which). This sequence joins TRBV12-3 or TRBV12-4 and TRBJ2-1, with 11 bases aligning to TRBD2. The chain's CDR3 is CASSPTSGSAYNEQFF. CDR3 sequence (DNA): TGTGCCAGCAGTCCAACTAGCGGGAGCGCGTACAATGAGCAGTTCTTC.